This T cell receptor (beta chain) is drawn from a study of shared clonotypes between healthy human individuals. Study-level points and caveats: Generation probabilities were higher for clonotypes shared across all four sorted-subset donors than for unshared ones. Several donors held approximately 4.5% of naive CD4 clonotypes in common.

Data came from immunoSEQ multiplex PCR; TCRdb stores just in-frame clones and leaves some out. Of around 200,000 clones listed, around 63% are singletons. CDR1 and CDR2 (germline): SGHRS, YFSETQ. The CDR3 has 13 residues. Trimming left V 0 bases short and J 5 bases short, with 8 bases between. As to this clone: Its matching antigen is unknown. Other DNA sequences in the same sample also yield this CDR3.

Study donors comprised healthy, HIV-negative adults devoid of recent acute infection or vaccination. The chain uses TRBV5-1 and TRBJ2-5, with D maybe TRBD1 (7 bases). This sequence was found in a man aged 25 to 45 in good health. Sequenced: memory CD4+ T cells sorted from blood. Subset meaning: CD45RA-negative fraction. The chain's CDR3 is CASSLAGGETQYF. Here the CDR3 DNA reads TGCGCCAGCAGCTTGGCAGGGGGGGAGACCCAGTACTTC. Variable domain in full (rest from reference TRBV5-1 and TRBJ2-5): KAGVTQTPRYLIKTRGQQVTLSCSPISGHRSVSWYQQTPGQGLQFLFEYFSETQRNKGNFPGRFSGRQFSNSRSEMNVSTLELGDSALYLCASSLAGGETQYFGPGTRLLVL.